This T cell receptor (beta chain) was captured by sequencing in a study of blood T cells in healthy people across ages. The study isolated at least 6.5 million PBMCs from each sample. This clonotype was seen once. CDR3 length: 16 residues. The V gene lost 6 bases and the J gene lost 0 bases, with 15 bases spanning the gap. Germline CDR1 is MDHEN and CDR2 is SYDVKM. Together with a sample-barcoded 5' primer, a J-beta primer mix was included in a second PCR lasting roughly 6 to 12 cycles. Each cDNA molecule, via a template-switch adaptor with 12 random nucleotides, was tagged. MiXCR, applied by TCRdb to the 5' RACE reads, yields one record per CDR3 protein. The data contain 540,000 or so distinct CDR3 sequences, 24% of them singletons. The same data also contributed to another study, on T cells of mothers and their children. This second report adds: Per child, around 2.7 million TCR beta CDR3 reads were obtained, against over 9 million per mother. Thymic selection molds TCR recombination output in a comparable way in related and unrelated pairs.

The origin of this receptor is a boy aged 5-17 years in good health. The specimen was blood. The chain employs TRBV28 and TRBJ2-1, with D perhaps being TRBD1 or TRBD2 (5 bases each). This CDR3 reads CASRRDAQSSYNEQFF. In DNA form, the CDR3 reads TGTGCCAGCAGACGGGACGCACAGAGCTCCTACAATGAGCAGTTCTTC.